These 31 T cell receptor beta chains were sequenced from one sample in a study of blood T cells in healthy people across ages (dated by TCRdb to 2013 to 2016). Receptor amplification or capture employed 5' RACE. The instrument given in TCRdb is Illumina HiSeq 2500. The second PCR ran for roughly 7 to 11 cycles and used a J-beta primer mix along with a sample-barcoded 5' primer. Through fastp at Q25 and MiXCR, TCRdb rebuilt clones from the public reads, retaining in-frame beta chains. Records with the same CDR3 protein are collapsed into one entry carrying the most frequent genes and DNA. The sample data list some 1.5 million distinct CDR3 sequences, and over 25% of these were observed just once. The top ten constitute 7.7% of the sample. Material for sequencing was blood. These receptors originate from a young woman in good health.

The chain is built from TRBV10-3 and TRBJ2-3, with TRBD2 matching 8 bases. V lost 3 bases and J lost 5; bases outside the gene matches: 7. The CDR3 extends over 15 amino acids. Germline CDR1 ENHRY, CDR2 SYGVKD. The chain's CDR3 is CAISEPSGSGDTQYF. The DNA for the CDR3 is TGTGCCATCAGTGAACCCAGCGGGAGCGGAGATACGCAGTATTTT.

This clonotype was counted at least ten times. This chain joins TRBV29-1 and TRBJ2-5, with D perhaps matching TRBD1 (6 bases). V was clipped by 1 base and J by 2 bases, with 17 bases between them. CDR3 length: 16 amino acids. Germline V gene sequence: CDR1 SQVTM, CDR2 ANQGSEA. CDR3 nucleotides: TGCAGCGTTGAAGCTCAACCTTGGGGACAACAAGAGACCCAGTACTTC. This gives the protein CSVEAQPWGQQETQYF.

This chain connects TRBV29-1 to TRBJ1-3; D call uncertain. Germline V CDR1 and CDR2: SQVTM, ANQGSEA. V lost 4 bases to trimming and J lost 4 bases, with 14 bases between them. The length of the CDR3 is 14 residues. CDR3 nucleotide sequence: TGCAGCGTTGGCTCGCGAGGCGAAGGAAACACCATATATTTT. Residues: CSVGSRGEGNTIYF.

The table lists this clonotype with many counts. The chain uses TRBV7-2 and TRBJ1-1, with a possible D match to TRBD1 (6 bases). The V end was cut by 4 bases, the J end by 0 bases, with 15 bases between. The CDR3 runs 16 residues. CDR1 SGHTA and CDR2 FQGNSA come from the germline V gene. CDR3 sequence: CASSYQGSSLNTEAFF. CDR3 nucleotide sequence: TGTGCCAGCAGCTATCAGGGGTCCTCCTTGAACACTGAAGCTTTCTTT.

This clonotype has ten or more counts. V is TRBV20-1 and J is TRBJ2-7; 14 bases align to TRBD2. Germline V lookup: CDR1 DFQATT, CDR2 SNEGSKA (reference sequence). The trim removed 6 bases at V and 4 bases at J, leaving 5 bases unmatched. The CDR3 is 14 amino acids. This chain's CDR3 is CSARLAGGLYEQYF. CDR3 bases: TGCAGTGCAAGACTAGCGGGAGGGCTGTACGAGCAGTACTTC.

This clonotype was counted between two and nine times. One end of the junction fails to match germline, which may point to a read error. CDR3 nucleotides: TGTGCCTGCAGCGCGCCGGGACTAGCGGGAGGGAACCAAGAGACCCAGTACTTC. Encoded protein: CACSAPGLAGGNQETQYF. V is TRBV9 and J is TRBJ2-5, with 16 bases matching TRBD2. Per germline, CDR1 SGDLS and CDR2 YYNGEE. This CDR3 is built from 18 residues.

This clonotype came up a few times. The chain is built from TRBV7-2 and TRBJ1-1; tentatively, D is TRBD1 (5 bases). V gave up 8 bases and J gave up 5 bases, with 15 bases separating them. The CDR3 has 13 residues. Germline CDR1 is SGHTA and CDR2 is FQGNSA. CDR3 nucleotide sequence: TGTGCCAGCTCTCACCTGGGGGGGACTGAAGCTTTCTTT. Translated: CASSHLGGTEAFF. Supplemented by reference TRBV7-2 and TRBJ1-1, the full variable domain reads GAGVSQSPSNKVTEKGKDVELRCDPISGHTALYWYRQSLGQGLEFLIYFQGNSAPDKSGLPSDRFSAERTGGSVSTLTIQRTQQEDSAVYLCASSHLGGTEAFFGQGTRLTVV.

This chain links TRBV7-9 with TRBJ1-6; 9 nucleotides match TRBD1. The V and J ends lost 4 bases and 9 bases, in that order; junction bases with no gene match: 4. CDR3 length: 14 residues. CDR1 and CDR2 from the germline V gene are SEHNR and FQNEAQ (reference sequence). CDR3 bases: TGTGCCAGCAGCTACCGGGACAGGGCTTCACCCCTCCACTTT. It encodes CASSYRDRASPLHF. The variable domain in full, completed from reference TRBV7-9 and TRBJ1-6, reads DTGVSQNPRHKITKRGQNVTFRCDPISEHNRLYWYRQTLGQGPEFLTYFQNEAQLEKSRLLSDRFSAERPKGSFSTLEIQRTEQGDSAMYLCASSYRDRASPLHFGNGTRLTVT.

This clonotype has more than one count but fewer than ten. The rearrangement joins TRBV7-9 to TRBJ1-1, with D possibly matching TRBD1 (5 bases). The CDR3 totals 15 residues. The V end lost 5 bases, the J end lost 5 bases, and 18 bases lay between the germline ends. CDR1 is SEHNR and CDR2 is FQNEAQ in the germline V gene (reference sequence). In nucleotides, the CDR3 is TGTGCCAGCAGCCTGGGGCCGGCGCTAGGGACTGAAGCTTTCTTT. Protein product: CASSLGPALGTEAFF.

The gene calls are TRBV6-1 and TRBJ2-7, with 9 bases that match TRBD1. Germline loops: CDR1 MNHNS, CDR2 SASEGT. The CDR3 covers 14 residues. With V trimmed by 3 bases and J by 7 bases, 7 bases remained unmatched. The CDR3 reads CASSEWGQGLEQYF. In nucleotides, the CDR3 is TGTGCCAGCAGTGAGTGGGGACAGGGCCTGGAGCAGTACTTC.

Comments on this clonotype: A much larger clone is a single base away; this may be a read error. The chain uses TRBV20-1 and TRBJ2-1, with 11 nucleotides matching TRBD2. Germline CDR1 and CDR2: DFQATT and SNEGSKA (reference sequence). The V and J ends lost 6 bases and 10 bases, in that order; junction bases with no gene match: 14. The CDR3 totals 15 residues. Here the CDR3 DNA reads TGCAGTGCGGGAGCCGGGACTAGCGGAACCTACGAGCAGTTCTTC. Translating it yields CSAGAGTSGTYEQFF.

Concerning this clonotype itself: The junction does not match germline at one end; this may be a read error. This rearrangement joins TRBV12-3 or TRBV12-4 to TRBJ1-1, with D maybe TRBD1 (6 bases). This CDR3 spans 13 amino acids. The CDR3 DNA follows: TGTGCCAGCAGTCCCACAGGGTTGGCTGAAGCCTTCTTT. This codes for CASSPTGLAEAFF.

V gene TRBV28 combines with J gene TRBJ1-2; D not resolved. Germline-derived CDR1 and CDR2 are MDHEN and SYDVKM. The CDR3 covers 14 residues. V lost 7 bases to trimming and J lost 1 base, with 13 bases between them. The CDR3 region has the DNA TGTGCCAGCACTTTGCGGGCTATTAACTATGGCTACACCTTC. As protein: CASTLRAINYGYTF.

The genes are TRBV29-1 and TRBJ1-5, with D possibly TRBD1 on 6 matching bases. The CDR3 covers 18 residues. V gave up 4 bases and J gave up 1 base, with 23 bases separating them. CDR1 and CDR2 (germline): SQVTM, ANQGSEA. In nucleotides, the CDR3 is TGCAGCGTTGGTCTACAAAGGACAGCGACGAGGAGCAATCAGCCCCAGCATTTT. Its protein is CSVGLQRTATRSNQPQHF.

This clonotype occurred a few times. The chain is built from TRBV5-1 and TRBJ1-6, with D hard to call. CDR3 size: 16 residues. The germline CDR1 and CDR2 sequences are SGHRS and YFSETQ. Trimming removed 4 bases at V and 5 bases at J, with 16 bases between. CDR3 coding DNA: TGCGCCAGCAGCGACCTTCGAAAGGGAGATAATTCACCCCTCCACTTT. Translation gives CASSDLRKGDNSPLHF. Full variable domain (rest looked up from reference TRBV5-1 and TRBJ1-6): KAGVTQTPRYLIKTRGQQVTLSCSPISGHRSVSWYQQTPGQGLQFLFEYFSETQRNKGNFPGRFSGRQFSNSRSEMNVSTLELGDSALYLCASSDLRKGDNSPLHFGNGTRLTVT.

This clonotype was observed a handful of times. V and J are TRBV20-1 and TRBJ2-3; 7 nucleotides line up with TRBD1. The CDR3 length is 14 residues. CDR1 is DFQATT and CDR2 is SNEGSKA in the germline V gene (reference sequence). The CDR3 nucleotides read TGCAGCGGCCAGGGACAGTCTAGCACAGATACGCAGTATTTT. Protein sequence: CSGQGQSSTDTQYF.

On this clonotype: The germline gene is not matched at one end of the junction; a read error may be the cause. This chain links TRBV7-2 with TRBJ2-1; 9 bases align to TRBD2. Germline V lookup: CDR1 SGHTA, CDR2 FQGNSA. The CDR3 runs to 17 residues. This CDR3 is CAGSLGFVAGGSHEQFF. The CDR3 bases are TGTGCCGGCAGCTTAGGATTCGTGGCGGGGGGGAGTCACGAGCAGTTCTTC.

The CDR3, as DNA: TGCAGTGCCGTGGAACTAGCGGGAGGGGCGGATACGCAGTATTTT. Its protein product is CSAVELAGGADTQYF. The chain links TRBV20-1 to TRBJ2-3; TRBD2 agrees at 13 bases. V shed 6 bases and J 6 bases; nucleotides not matched to a gene: 9. Germline loops: CDR1 DFQATT, CDR2 SNEGSKA (reference sequence). This CDR3 is 15 amino acids long.

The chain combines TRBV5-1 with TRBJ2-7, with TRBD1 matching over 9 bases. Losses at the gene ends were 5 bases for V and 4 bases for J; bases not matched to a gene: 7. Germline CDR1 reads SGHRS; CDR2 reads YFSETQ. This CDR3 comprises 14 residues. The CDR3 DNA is TGCGCCAGCAGTGGGGACAGGGCAGGGTACGAGCAGTACTTC. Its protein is CASSGDRAGYEQYF. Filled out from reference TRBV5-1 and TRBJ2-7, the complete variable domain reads KAGVTQTPRYLIKTRGQQVTLSCSPISGHRSVSWYQQTPGQGLQFLFEYFSETQRNKGNFPGRFSGRQFSNSRSEMNVSTLELGDSALYLCASSGDRAGYEQYFGPGTRLTVT.

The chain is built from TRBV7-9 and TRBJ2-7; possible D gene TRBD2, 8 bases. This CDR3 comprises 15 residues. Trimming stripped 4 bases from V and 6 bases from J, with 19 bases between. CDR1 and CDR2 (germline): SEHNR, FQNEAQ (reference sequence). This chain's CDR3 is CASSSSETGTSEQYF. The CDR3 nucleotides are TGTGCCAGCAGCTCTTCCGAGACAGGGACTAGCGAGCAGTACTTC.

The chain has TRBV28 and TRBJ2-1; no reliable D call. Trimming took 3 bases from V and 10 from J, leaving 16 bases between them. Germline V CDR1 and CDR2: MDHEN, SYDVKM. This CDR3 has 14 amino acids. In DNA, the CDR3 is TGTGCCAGCAGTTTTACTATAGGGTCCTACGAGCAGTTCTTC. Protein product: CASSFTIGSYEQFF.

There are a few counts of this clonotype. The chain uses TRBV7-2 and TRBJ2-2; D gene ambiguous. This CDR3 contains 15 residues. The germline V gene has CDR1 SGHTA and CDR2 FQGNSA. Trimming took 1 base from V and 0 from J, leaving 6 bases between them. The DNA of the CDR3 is TGTGCCAGCAGCTTAGACTCCGCGAACACCGGGGAGCTGTTTTTT. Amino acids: CASSLDSANTGELFF.

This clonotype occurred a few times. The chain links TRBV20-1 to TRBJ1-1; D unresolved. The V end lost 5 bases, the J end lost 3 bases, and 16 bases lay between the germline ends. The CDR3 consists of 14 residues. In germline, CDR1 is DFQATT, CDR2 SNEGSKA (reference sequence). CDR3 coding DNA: TGCAGTGCTCCCCGAGAGGGAGGGTACACTGAAGCTTTCTTT. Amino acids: CSAPREGGYTEAFF.

The CDR3 DNA reads TGTGCCAGCAAACTAAACAGGGATACCTACGAGCAGTACTTC. Residues: CASKLNRDTYEQYF. V and J are TRBV7-2 and TRBJ2-7; possible D gene TRBD1, 6 bases. Trimming shortened V by 7 bases and J by 2 bases, and 15 bases separated the two germline ends. The CDR3 is 14 amino acids. Germline V gene sequence: CDR1 SGHTA, CDR2 FQGNSA.

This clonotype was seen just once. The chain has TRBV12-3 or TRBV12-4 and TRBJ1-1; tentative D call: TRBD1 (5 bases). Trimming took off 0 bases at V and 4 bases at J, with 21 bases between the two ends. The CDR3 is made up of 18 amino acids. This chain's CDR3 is CASSLAVGKAGRGTEAFF. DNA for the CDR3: TGTGCCAGCAGTTTAGCGGTGGGGAAGGCAGGGAGGGGCACTGAAGCTTTCTTT.

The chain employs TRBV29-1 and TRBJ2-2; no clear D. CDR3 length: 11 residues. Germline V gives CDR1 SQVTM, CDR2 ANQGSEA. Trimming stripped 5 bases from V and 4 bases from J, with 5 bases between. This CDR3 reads CSVRFTGELFF. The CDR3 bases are TGCAGCGTTAGGTTCACCGGGGAGCTGTTTTTT.

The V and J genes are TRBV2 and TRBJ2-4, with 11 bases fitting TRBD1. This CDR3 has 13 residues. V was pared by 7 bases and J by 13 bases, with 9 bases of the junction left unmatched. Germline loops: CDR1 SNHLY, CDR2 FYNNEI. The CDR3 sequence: CASTGTGGEKQYF. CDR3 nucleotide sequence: TGTGCCAGCACCGGGACAGGGGGAGAAAAGCAGTACTTC.

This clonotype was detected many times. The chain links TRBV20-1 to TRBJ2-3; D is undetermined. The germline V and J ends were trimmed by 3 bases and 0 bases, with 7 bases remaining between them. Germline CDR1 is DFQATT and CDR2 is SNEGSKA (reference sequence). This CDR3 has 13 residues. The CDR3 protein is CSAREVSTDTQYF. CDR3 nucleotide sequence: TGCAGTGCTAGGGAAGTTAGCACAGATACGCAGTATTTT.

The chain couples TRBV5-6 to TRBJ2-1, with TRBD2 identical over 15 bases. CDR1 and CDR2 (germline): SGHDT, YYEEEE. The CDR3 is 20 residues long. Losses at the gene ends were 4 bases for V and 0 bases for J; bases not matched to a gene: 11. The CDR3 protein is CASSPRGTSGGPGSYNEQFF. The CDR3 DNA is TGTGCCAGCAGCCCCCGCGGGACTAGCGGGGGGCCGGGCTCCTACAATGAGCAGTTCTTC.

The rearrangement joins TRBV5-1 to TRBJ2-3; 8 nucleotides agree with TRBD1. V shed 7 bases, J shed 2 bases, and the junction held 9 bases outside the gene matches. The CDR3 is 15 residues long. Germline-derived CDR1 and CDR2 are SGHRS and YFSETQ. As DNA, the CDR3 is TGCGCCAGCCGGCGCGGGGACAGGCCCACAGATACGCAGTATTTT. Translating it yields CASRRGDRPTDTQYF.

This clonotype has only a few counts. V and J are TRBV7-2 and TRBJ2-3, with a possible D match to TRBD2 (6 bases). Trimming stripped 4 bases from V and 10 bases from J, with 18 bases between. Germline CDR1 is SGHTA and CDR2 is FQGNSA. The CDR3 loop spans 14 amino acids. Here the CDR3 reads CASSYDGRRDAQYF. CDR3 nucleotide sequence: TGTGCCAGCAGCTATGACGGACGGAGGGATGCGCAGTATTTT. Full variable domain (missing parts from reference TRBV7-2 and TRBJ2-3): GAGVSQSPSNKVTEKGKDVELRCDPISGHTALYWYRQSLGQGLEFLIYFQGNSAPDKSGLPSDRFSAERTGGSVSTLTIQRTQQEDSAVYLCASSYDGRRDAQYFGPGTRLTVL.